This T cell receptor (beta chain) was recovered during a study of OX40 agonist ivuxolimab in advanced cancers. Study-level background: Every 2 weeks, patients got intravenous ivuxolimab at one of six dose levels (0.01-10 mg/kg). It was permissible to have had prior anti-PD-1, anti-PD-L1 or anti-CTLA-4 therapy, and about 40% had some. Study-wide results and caveats: In CD8+ T cells, expanded clones were on average more numerous than in CD4+.

Clones were sequenced by immunoSEQ multiplex PCR, and TCRdb holds only the in-frame ones, with some missing. Here the sample spans approximately 50,000 clones, 80% to 85% being singletons. For this clone: Its antigen is unknown.

From germline, CDR1 is MDHEN and CDR2 SYDVKM. The CDR3 has 11 amino acids. The V end lost 2 bases, the J end lost 6 bases, and 3 bases lay between the germline ends. This clonotype originated in an adult with an advanced solid tumor such as melanoma, head and neck, liver or kidney cancer. The chain carries TRBV28 and TRBJ2-3; D call uncertain. The specimen comprised CD4+ or CD8+ T cells sorted from blood, sampled in a trial of the OX40 agonist ivuxolimab. CDR3 residues: CASSLRDTQYF. CDR3 nucleotide sequence: TGTGCCAGCAGTTTACGGGATACGCAGTATTTT.